Listed below are T cell receptor beta chains from one sample, sequenced in a study of cytomegalovirus exposure and HLA in healthy donors. Repertoires were generated with immunoSEQ multiplex PCR, while TCRdb's copy carries only in-frame clones and drops some. The table shows tens of thousands of clones, with 65% to 80% occurring only once. Sequences were obtained from PBMCs. These TCRs come from a man aged 40-50 years in good health and CMV-seropositive. CDR3s include the opening cysteine and the closing phenylalanine or tryptophan. The D gene is left open where the match is weak. For some rows the clone size is stated as once, few or many, or as a class when expanded; others skip it.

V gene	J gene	D gene	clone size	CDR3 protein	CDR3 DNA
TRBV2	TRBJ2-1	TRBD2	NA	CASSELAGGRGSLNEQFF	TGTGCCAGCAGTGAACTAGCGGGGGGCCGGGGGTCGCTGAATGAGCAGTTCTTC
TRBV30	TRBJ1-5	TRBD1	NA	CAWSRTGQPQHF	TGTGCCTGGAGCCGGACAGGGCAGCCCCAGCATTTT
TRBV14	TRBJ2-1	TRBD1	NA	CASSPWDRVGSNEQFF	TGTGCCAGCAGCCCCTGGGACAGGGTTGGTAGCAATGAGCAGTTCTTC
TRBV5-1	TRBJ1-3	NA	NA	CASSLERGNTIYF	TGCGCCAGCAGCTTGGAACGGGGAAACACCATATATTTT
TRBV6-5	TRBJ1-5	NA	NA	CASSEAVGQPQHF	TGTGCCAGCAGTGAAGCGGTGGGTCAGCCCCAGCATTTT
TRBV6-6	TRBJ2-3	NA	NA	CASSPLFVAYTDTQYF	TGTGCCAGCAGTCCCCTATTCGTTGCTTACACAGATACGCAGTATTTT
TRBV2	TRBJ2-2	TRBD1	once	CASRVTGDTGELFF	TGTGCCAGCAGGGTCACAGGGGATACCGGGGAGCTGTTTTTT
TRBV30	TRBJ1-2	NA	once	CAWSNVRGSYGYTF	TGTGCCTGGAGTAACGTCAGGGGTTCCTATGGCTACACCTTC
TRBV7-2	TRBJ2-1	NA	NA	CASSFGTKRDEQFF	TGTGCCAGCAGCTTCGGGACAAAAAGGGATGAGCAGTTCTTC
TRBV19	TRBJ1-6	NA	NA	CASISGKGDSPLHF	TGTGCCAGTATCTCGGGGAAAGGTGATTCACCCCTCCACTTT
TRBV11-2	TRBJ2-2	TRBD2	NA	CASSSHGLADGELFF	TGTGCCAGCAGCTCCCATGGACTAGCGGATGGGGAGCTGTTTTTT
TRBV6-1	TRBJ2-2	NA	NA	CASSTANTGELFF	TGTGCCAGCAGCACAGCTAACACCGGGGAGCTGTTTTTT
TRBV19	TRBJ1-2	NA	NA	CASSIFGQGGGYTF	TGTGCCAGTAGTATATTCGGCCAGGGCGGTGGCTACACCTTC
TRBV5-5	TRBJ2-2	NA	NA	CASGLELNTGELFF	TGTGCCAGCGGCTTGGAACTTAACACCGGGGAGCTGTTTTTT
TRBV11-3	TRBJ2-2	NA	few	CASSRTGSGTGELFF	TGTGCCAGCAGCCGCACAGGGTCTGGCACCGGGGAGCTGTTTTTT
TRBV10-3	TRBJ2-2	NA	NA	CAIRASEGGELFF	TGTGCCATCAGGGCCAGCGAAGGAGGGGAGCTGTTTTTT
TRBV19	TRBJ1-5	NA	once	CASSGGQPGSEWAQHF	TGTGCCAGTAGTGGAGGACAGCCGGGGTCGGAATGGGCCCAGCATTTT
TRBV5-6	TRBJ1-4	TRBD1	NA	CASSLEGQLDNEKLFF	TGTGCCAGCAGCTTGGAGGGACAGCTAGATAATGAAAAACTGTTTTTT
TRBV10-3	TRBJ2-2	TRBD2	NA	CAISPGLAGRGELFF	TGTGCCATCAGCCCGGGACTAGCGGGGCGCGGGGAGCTGTTTTTT
TRBV5-6	TRBJ2-7	TRBD1	many	CASSFYHGTGIFDYEQYF	TGTGCCAGCAGCTTCTATCACGGGACAGGGATTTTTGACTACGAGCAGTACTTC
TRBV7-2	TRBJ1-1	TRBD1	NA	CASSLEVTGFTEAFF	TGTGCCAGCAGCTTAGAAGTGACAGGGTTCACTGAAGCTTTCTTT
TRBV19	TRBJ1-5	TRBD1	few	CASRNRQGGNQPQHF	TGTGCCAGTAGGAATAGACAGGGTGGCAATCAGCCCCAGCATTTT